These 2 T cell receptor beta chains were sequenced from one sample in a study of siplizumab effects on memory and regulatory T cells. Produced via immunoSEQ multiplex PCR; TCRdb's table is partial and in-frame only. The sample includes about 100,000 clones, approximately 92% of them seen just once. Sample: CD4+ T cells sorted from blood. The receptors here all came from a human donor in good health. Some clones in this sample may be carry-over from other donors' samples.

V gene TRBV29-1 combines with J gene TRBJ2-1; D is possibly TRBD1 or TRBD2 (5 bases each). Germline V gene lookup returns CDR1 SQVTM and CDR2 ANQGSEA. The CDR3 totals 15 residues. V shed 1 base and J shed 7 bases, with 17 bases lying between them. The CDR3 region has the DNA TGCAGCGTTGAAGTAATTTGGGGGAGCTTGAATGAGCAGTTCTTC. Protein: CSVEVIWGSLNEQFF.

The J gene is TRBJ2-1, the V gene TRBV5-1, with D perhaps TRBD1 (5 bases). The length of the CDR3 is 17 residues. V was cut by 0 bases and J by 0 bases, with 13 bases left in between. Per the germline V gene, CDR1 is SGHRS and CDR2 is YFSETQ. The CDR3 DNA is TGCGCCAGCAGCTTGGCCCTGACAGACCTCTCCTACAATGAGCAGTTCTTC. It codes for CASSLALTDLSYNEQFF.